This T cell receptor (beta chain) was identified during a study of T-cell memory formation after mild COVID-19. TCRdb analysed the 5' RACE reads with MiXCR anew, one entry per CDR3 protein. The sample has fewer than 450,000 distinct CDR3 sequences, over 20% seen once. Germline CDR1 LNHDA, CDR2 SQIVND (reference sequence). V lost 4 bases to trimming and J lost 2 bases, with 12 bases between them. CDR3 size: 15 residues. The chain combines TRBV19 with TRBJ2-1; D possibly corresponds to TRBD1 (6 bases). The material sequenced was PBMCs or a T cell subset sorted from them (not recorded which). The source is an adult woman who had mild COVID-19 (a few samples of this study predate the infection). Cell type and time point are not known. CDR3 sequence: CASSTPWTAYNEQFF. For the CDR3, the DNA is TGTGCCAGTAGTACCCCATGGACAGCCTACAATGAGCAGTTCTTC.